Below, 32 T cell receptor beta chains from the same sample are listed, as sequenced in a study of T-cell reconstitution after alpha-beta-depleted transplantation in children (dated by TCRdb to 2016 to 2017). Library preparation used PCR. TCRdb records Illumina HiSeq 2500 as the sequencer. TCR libraries were prepared with molecular barcoding, using unique molecular identifiers to normalize TCRbeta repertoire quantification. Through fastp at Q25 and MiXCR, TCRdb rebuilt clones from the public reads, retaining in-frame beta chains. Entries are consolidated by CDR3 protein sequence, retaining the most common genes and DNA. The sample table records 640,000 or so distinct CDR3 sequences; approximately 15% of these occur just once. The ten largest clones take up 0.8% to 1.1% of the sample. Sequenced material: PBMCs from the stem cell graft donor, taken from the stem cell graft. The receptors were gathered from a human donor who donated a stem cell graft to a child with acute myeloid leukemia.

The V call is TRBV6-5, the J call TRBJ2-5; 8 nucleotides agree with TRBD2. Per the germline V gene, CDR1 is MNHEY and CDR2 is SVGAGI. Trimming removed 4 bases from V and 0 bases from J; junction bases left unmatched: 4. There are 15 residues in the CDR3. Here the CDR3 DNA reads TGTGCCAGCAGTTTCATAGCGGGGCACCAAGAGACCCAGTACTTC. As protein: CASSFIAGHQETQYF.

This clonotype showed up many times. This chain links TRBV29-1 with TRBJ1-2, with D possibly TRBD1 on 5 matching bases. V was trimmed by 5 bases and J by 6 bases, leaving 16 bases between them. The CDR3 has 13 residues. Germline loops: CDR1 SQVTM, CDR2 ANQGSEA. For the CDR3, the DNA is TGCAGCGTTCAGCTCCCAGGGAAAGATGGCTACACCTTC. Translation gives CSVQLPGKDGYTF.

V usage is TRBV11-2 and J usage is TRBJ1-3; TRBD1 aligns across 9 bases. The CDR3 spans 19 residues. Germline V gives CDR1 SGHAT, CDR2 FQNNGV. With V trimmed by 1 base and J by 1 base, 11 bases remained unmatched. Here the CDR3 reads CASSLGVMGQGTSGNTIYF. DNA of the CDR3: TGTGCCAGCAGCTTAGGCGTCATGGGACAGGGAACTTCTGGAAACACCATATATTTT.

DNA for the CDR3: TGTGCCAGCAGCCCAGCCGGGACAGGGACCTACGAGCAGTACGTC. As protein: CASSPAGTGTYEQYV. This sequence joins TRBV7-9 and TRBJ2-7; 9 positions agree with TRBD1. The length of the CDR3 is 15 residues. J lost 2 bases, V lost 5 bases, and 7 bases had no gene match. The germline CDR1 and CDR2 sequences are SEHNR and FQNEAQ (reference sequence).

The chain couples TRBV27 to TRBJ1-3, with TRBD1 identical over 7 bases. V gave up 4 bases and J gave up 9 bases; unmatched junction bases: 12. Germline V CDR1 and CDR2: MNHEY, SMNVEV (reference sequence). CDR3 size: 15 residues. The CDR3 reads CASSSLGSGGFTIYF. In DNA form, the CDR3 reads TGTGCCAGCAGTTCCCTGGGGTCAGGGGGATTCACCATATATTTT.

This clonotype was seen a handful of times. The rearrangement uses TRBV29-1 and TRBJ1-2, with D tentatively TRBD1 (6 bases). Trimming cost V 8 bases and J 6 bases, with 16 bases left between them. This CDR3 comprises 12 residues. Per germline, CDR1 SQVTM and CDR2 ANQGSEA. Here the CDR3 DNA reads TGCAGCATCCCCACAGGGCAAGATGGCTACACCTTC. Residues: CSIPTGQDGYTF.

V gene TRBV5-1 combines with J gene TRBJ1-2; 7 nucleotides agree with TRBD1. The V gene's germline CDR1 is SGHRS and CDR2 YFSETQ. The CDR3 extends over 13 amino acids. V was clipped by 4 bases and J by 3 bases; unmatched bases: 3. The CDR3 spells CASSRDSHYGYTF. CDR3 in DNA: TGCGCCAGCAGCAGGGACAGCCACTATGGCTACACCTTC.

This clonotype was seen repeatedly, ten times or more. CDR3 nucleotide sequence: TGTGCCAGCAGTGAACAGGCAGGGGGCGGTTCACCCCTCCACTTT. Residues: CASSEQAGGGSPLHF. The J gene is TRBJ1-6, the V gene TRBV6-1; 8 positions match TRBD1. With V trimmed by 2 bases and J by 9 bases, 6 bases remained unmatched. The CDR3 contains 15 residues. Germline V CDR1 and CDR2: MNHNS, SASEGT.

This clonotype was detected many times. V and J are TRBV20-1 and TRBJ2-3; either TRBD1 or TRBD2 may fit D (6 bases each). The CDR3 extends over 17 amino acids. The V and J ends lost 0 bases and 0 bases respectively, with 16 bases between them. Germline-derived CDR1 and CDR2 are DFQATT and SNEGSKA (reference sequence). The CDR3 here is CSARDSGWGASTDTQYF. The CDR3 nucleotides read TGCAGTGCTAGAGACTCCGGGTGGGGGGCTAGCACAGATACGCAGTATTTT.

This clonotype appeared a few times. The chain couples TRBV30 to TRBJ2-3; maybe TRBD1 (6 bases). V was shortened by 7 bases and J by 0 bases, with 14 bases between the two germline ends. In germline, CDR1 is GTSNPN, CDR2 SVGIG (reference sequence). The CDR3 has 14 residues. The CDR3 spells CALRDKASTDTQYF. As DNA, the CDR3 is TGTGCCTTACGGGACAAGGCTAGCACAGATACGCAGTATTTT.

This clonotype was detected only a few times. The CDR3 nucleotides are TGCAGTGCTAGAGGAGTGACAGGGCTTGACACCTTC. The encoded protein is CSARGVTGLDTF. V gene TRBV20-1 combines with J gene TRBJ1-2; 7 nucleotides line up with TRBD1. V was clipped by 1 base and J by 12 bases; unmatched bases: 8. The CDR3 covers 12 residues. CDR1 is DFQATT and CDR2 is SNEGSKA in the germline V gene (reference sequence).

This clonotype was observed at least ten times. The V and J genes are TRBV20-1 and TRBJ1-5, with TRBD1 matching 9 bases. J lost 5 bases, V lost 6 bases, and 8 bases had no gene match. CDR3 size: 14 residues. Germline CDR1 is DFQATT and CDR2 is SNEGSKA (reference sequence). CDR3 DNA sequence: TGCAGTGCCCCGGACAGGGGCCCCCATCAGCCCCAGCATTTT. Translating gives CSAPDRGPHQPQHF.

This clonotype was found many times. The V gene is TRBV5-6, the J gene TRBJ2-2, with 9 bases identical to TRBD1. V gave up 2 bases and J gave up 5 bases; unmatched junction bases: 1. Germline-derived CDR1 and CDR2 are SGHDT and YYEEEE. The CDR3 runs 14 residues. The CDR3 here is CASSFGTGTGELFF. The CDR3 nucleotides are TGTGCCAGCAGCTTCGGGACAGGGACCGGGGAGCTGTTTTTT.

The chain couples TRBV6-5 to TRBJ1-4, with D possibly matching TRBD1 (6 bases). Deletions cut 8 bases from V and 8 bases from J, with 18 bases between. The CDR3 is 14 amino acids. Per the germline V gene, CDR1 is MNHEY and CDR2 is SVGAGI. CDR3 coding DNA: TGTGCCAGCGGGTACGGGGCTCAGGGGGAAAAACTGTTTTTT. Translating it yields CASGYGAQGEKLFF.

This clonotype was seen repeatedly, ten times or more. The chain has TRBV20-1 and TRBJ2-3; the match to TRBD1 covers 8 bases. The CDR3 extends over 13 amino acids. Unmatched junction bases numbered 2, after V lost 6 bases and J lost 0 bases. In germline, CDR1 is DFQATT, CDR2 SNEGSKA (reference sequence). This chain's CDR3 is CSARDRSTDTQYF. The DNA for the CDR3 is TGCAGTGCGAGGGACAGGAGCACAGATACGCAGTATTTT.

There are a few counts of this clonotype. This chain joins TRBV12-3 or TRBV12-4 and TRBJ1-4; a weak D match, TRBD1 (5 bases). The CDR3 runs 13 residues. V shed 3 bases and J shed 8 bases, with 10 bases lying between them. The chain's CDR3 is CASSLFGTEKLFF. In nucleotides, the CDR3 is TGTGCCAGCAGTTTGTTTGGGACCGAAAAACTGTTTTTT.

This clonotype was found many times. This chain links TRBV6-1 with TRBJ1-2, with D maybe TRBD1 (6 bases). V was trimmed by 8 bases and J by 4 bases, leaving 17 bases between them. CDR1 MNHNS and CDR2 SASEGT come from the germline V gene. The CDR3 spans 14 residues. CDR3 residues: CASLGAGDSYGYTF. The CDR3 coding sequence is TGTGCCAGCCTTGGGGCAGGGGATTCCTATGGCTACACCTTC.

This clonotype was counted ten times or more. This chain joins TRBV20-1 and TRBJ1-1; D is unresolved. This CDR3 is 15 amino acids long. The V gene lost 2 bases and the J gene lost 2 bases, with 15 bases spanning the gap. Looked up from germline, CDR1 is DFQATT and CDR2 is SNEGSKA (reference sequence). The CDR3 DNA follows: TGCAGTGCTAGAAGGGCGGGCAGCCTAAACACTGAAGCTTTCTTT. It specifies CSARRAGSLNTEAFF.

The table lists this clonotype with many counts. The rearrangement links TRBV20-1 to TRBJ1-2; 7 bases are shared with TRBD1. V lost 3 bases, J lost 2 bases, and 3 bases stayed unmatched. CDR3 length: 13 residues. The germline CDR1 and CDR2 sequences are DFQATT and SNEGSKA (reference sequence). The DNA for the CDR3 is TGCAGTGCTAGGAGGGGGCCGAACTATGGCTACACCTTC. Its translation is CSARRGPNYGYTF.

This clonotype was seen only a few times. The rearrangement links TRBV28 to TRBJ1-2; tentatively, D is TRBD1 (5 bases). Germline CDR1 reads MDHEN; CDR2 reads SYDVKM. The germline V and J ends were trimmed by 3 bases and 7 bases, with 9 bases remaining between them. The CDR3 length is 12 residues. CDR3 amino acids: CASSLDMSGYTF. CDR3 DNA: TGTGCCAGCAGTTTGGACATGTCTGGCTACACCTTC.

The chain is built from TRBV4-1 and TRBJ2-3, with 7 positions matching TRBD1. CDR1 MGHRA and CDR2 YSYEKL come from the germline V gene. The CDR3 spans 15 residues. V lost 4 bases to trimming and J lost 2 bases; unmatched junction nucleotides: 6. CDR3 region: CASSLQGLNTDTQYF. As DNA, the CDR3 is TGCGCCAGCAGCCTACAGGGGCTCAACACAGATACGCAGTATTTT.

This clonotype was seen at least ten times. This chain connects TRBV20-1 to TRBJ1-5; D unclear. CDR1 and CDR2 from the germline V gene are DFQATT and SNEGSKA (reference sequence). CDR3 size: 14 residues. Trimming stripped 2 bases from V and 0 bases from J, with 8 bases between. CDR3 sequence (DNA): TGCAGTGCTAGAACTCATTATAGCAATCAGCCCCAGCATTTT. Encoded protein: CSARTHYSNQPQHF.

This clonotype was observed at least ten times. The chain employs TRBV20-1 and TRBJ1-3; a weak D match, TRBD1 (5 bases). Per germline, CDR1 DFQATT and CDR2 SNEGSKA (reference sequence). Trimming left V 5 bases short and J 4 bases short, with 12 bases between. The CDR3 consists of 13 residues. The CDR3, as DNA: TGCAGTGCTCTAGGCAGGGAGGGAAACACCATATATTTT. Amino acid sequence: CSALGREGNTIYF.

The chain carries TRBV20-1 and TRBJ2-6; no reliable D call. The germline CDR1 and CDR2 sequences are DFQATT and SNEGSKA (reference sequence). This CDR3 region has 17 residues. V lost 1 base to trimming and J lost 0 bases, with 13 bases between them. The CDR3 nucleotides read TGCAGTGCTAGAGTGGGCAGGCAATACTCTGGGGCCAACGTCCTGACTTTC. Translated, it gives CSARVGRQYSGANVLTF.

In this sample, this clonotype turned up many times. V usage is TRBV20-1 and J usage is TRBJ2-7; the match to TRBD1 covers 8 bases. In germline, CDR1 is DFQATT, CDR2 SNEGSKA (reference sequence). There are 12 residues in the CDR3. Trimming cost V 5 bases and J 3 bases; bases outside gene matches: 3. Here the CDR3 reads CSASDRGYEQYV. CDR3 coding DNA: TGCAGTGCTTCAGACAGGGGCTACGAGCAGTACGTC.

This clonotype has at least ten counts. The chain couples TRBV6-2 or TRBV6-3 to TRBJ1-2; D is undetermined. CDR1 MNHEY and CDR2 SVGEGT come from the germline V gene. V was shortened by 7 bases and J by 2 bases, with 11 bases between the two germline ends. CDR3 length equals 13 residues. The CDR3 DNA reads as TGTGCCAGCAACCCGGGCACAAACTATGGCTACACCTTC. Translating it yields CASNPGTNYGYTF.

This clonotype was counted once. The gene calls are TRBV7-9 and TRBJ2-6; D uncertain. This CDR3 has 17 amino acids. V dropped 4 bases and J dropped 2 bases, with 15 bases sitting between them. The germline CDR1 and CDR2 sequences are SEHNR and FQNEAQ (reference sequence). CDR3 protein: CASSSQGPGAGANVLTF. The CDR3 nucleotides are TGTGCCAGCAGCTCACAAGGGCCAGGAGCTGGGGCCAACGTCCTGACTTTC.

The rearrangement uses TRBV18 and TRBJ2-2; D gene unclear. Trimming left V 0 bases short and J 2 bases short, with 10 bases between. Germline CDR1 reads KGHSH; CDR2 reads LQKENI. CDR3 length equals 16 residues. In DNA, the CDR3 is TGTGCCAGCTCACCACCGGTTAACCACAACACCGGGGAGCTGTTTTTT. This gives the protein CASSPPVNHNTGELFF.

This clonotype was observed a handful of times. J is TRBJ2-1 and V is TRBV5-1, with no clear D. Trimming took 2 bases from V and 6 from J, leaving 9 bases between them. CDR3 length: 13 amino acids. Germline lookup yields CDR1 SGHRS and CDR2 YFSETQ. The CDR3 DNA reads TGCGCCAGCAGCTTCGATCGCCGCAATGAGCAGTTCTTC. This codes for CASSFDRRNEQFF.

In its sample, this clonotype was seen many times. The V and J genes are TRBV20-1 and TRBJ2-5; the D gene is possibly TRBD1 (6 bases). This CDR3 comprises 13 residues. V dropped 1 base and J dropped 4 bases, with 10 bases sitting between them. Germline CDR1 is DFQATT and CDR2 is SNEGSKA (reference sequence). This CDR3 reads CSARGDISETQYF. The CDR3 region has the DNA TGCAGTGCTAGAGGGGACATTTCAGAGACCCAGTACTTC.

The chain links TRBV10-3 to TRBJ2-6; 9 bases are a match to TRBD1. Looked up from germline, CDR1 is ENHRY and CDR2 is SYGVKD. Losses at the gene ends were 0 bases for V and 9 bases for J; bases not matched to a gene: 3. The CDR3 extends over 15 amino acids. The CDR3 DNA sequence: TGTGCCATCAGTGAGTCGTTGGACAGGGGCAACGTCCTGACTTTC. Its translation is CAISESLDRGNVLTF.

At least ten counts were recorded for this clonotype. CDR3 sequence reads: CASSMILTEAFF. CDR3 nucleotides: TGTGCCAGCAGTATGATTCTCACTGAAGCTTTCTTT. The chain employs TRBV12-3 or TRBV12-4 and TRBJ1-1; D is undetermined. CDR3 size: 12 residues. The germline V and J ends were trimmed by 5 bases and 4 bases, with 8 bases remaining between them.